This record covers a single T cell receptor (beta chain). Its antigen is not identified. The data derive from a study of PD-1 blockade in classical Hodgkin lymphoma. Time point given: cycle 4 day 1 (C4D1), after 5 to 7 weeks of nivolumab. Every patient had relapsed following autologous stem cell transplantation, and cohorts differed in brentuximab vedotin exposure. Sequencing was performed with immunoSEQ multiplex PCR; in TCRdb, only in-frame clones are kept and a portion is missing. The top ten hold about a tenth of the sample, which has roughly 64,000 clones, about 89% seen once. The CDR3 length is 13 residues. Trimming took off 4 bases at V and 2 bases at J, with 8 bases between the two ends. CDR1 is SGHRS and CDR2 is YFSETQ in the germline V gene. Findings and caveats of the study: Differences between repertoires have undefined causes, possibly disease activity or prior therapy. The study reported lower baseline TCR diversity in newly diagnosed patients than in healthy donors.

The source was peripheral blood mononuclear cells (PBMCs), collected before the fourth cycle of nivolumab. The V and J genes are TRBV5-1 and TRBJ2-3, with unresolved D. This TCR was recovered from a human donor with classical Hodgkin lymphoma. This CDR3 is CASSTRPTDTQYF. The CDR3 nucleotides read TGCGCCAGCAGCACACGCCCCACAGATACGCAGTATTTT.